What follows describes a single T cell receptor (beta chain). Antigen unknown. The sample belongs to a study of cytomegalovirus exposure and HLA in healthy donors. General study points: Some TCR beta chains (164 of them) were listed as cytomegalovirus-associated. It was taken for granted in presence/absence analyses that sequencing depth across donors was roughly uniform.

The PCR contained 60 Vbeta and 13 Jbeta primers. Original data processing: Later reanalysis found about 80 million unique TCR beta chains, approximately 11 million of them shared. Measured with immunoSEQ multiplex PCR; TCRdb has only the in-frame clones, and not every one. V and J calls and clone size are copied from that table; D and trimming were computed from the DNA. This sample has around 45,000 clones, with around 68% found just once. The clonotype comes from a man aged 30-40 years in good health and CMV-seronegative. Sequencing used PBMCs.

CDR3 nucleotides: TGCGCCAGCAGCTTAACAGGGTTGTTCGGCACAGATACGCAGTATTTT. It specifies CASSLTGLFGTDTQYF. This rearrangement joins TRBV5-1 to TRBJ2-3; a possible D gene is TRBD1 (6 bases). V lost 2 bases and J 1 base, leaving 14 bases between the germline ends. From germline, CDR1 is SGHRS and CDR2 YFSETQ. The CDR3 contains 16 residues.